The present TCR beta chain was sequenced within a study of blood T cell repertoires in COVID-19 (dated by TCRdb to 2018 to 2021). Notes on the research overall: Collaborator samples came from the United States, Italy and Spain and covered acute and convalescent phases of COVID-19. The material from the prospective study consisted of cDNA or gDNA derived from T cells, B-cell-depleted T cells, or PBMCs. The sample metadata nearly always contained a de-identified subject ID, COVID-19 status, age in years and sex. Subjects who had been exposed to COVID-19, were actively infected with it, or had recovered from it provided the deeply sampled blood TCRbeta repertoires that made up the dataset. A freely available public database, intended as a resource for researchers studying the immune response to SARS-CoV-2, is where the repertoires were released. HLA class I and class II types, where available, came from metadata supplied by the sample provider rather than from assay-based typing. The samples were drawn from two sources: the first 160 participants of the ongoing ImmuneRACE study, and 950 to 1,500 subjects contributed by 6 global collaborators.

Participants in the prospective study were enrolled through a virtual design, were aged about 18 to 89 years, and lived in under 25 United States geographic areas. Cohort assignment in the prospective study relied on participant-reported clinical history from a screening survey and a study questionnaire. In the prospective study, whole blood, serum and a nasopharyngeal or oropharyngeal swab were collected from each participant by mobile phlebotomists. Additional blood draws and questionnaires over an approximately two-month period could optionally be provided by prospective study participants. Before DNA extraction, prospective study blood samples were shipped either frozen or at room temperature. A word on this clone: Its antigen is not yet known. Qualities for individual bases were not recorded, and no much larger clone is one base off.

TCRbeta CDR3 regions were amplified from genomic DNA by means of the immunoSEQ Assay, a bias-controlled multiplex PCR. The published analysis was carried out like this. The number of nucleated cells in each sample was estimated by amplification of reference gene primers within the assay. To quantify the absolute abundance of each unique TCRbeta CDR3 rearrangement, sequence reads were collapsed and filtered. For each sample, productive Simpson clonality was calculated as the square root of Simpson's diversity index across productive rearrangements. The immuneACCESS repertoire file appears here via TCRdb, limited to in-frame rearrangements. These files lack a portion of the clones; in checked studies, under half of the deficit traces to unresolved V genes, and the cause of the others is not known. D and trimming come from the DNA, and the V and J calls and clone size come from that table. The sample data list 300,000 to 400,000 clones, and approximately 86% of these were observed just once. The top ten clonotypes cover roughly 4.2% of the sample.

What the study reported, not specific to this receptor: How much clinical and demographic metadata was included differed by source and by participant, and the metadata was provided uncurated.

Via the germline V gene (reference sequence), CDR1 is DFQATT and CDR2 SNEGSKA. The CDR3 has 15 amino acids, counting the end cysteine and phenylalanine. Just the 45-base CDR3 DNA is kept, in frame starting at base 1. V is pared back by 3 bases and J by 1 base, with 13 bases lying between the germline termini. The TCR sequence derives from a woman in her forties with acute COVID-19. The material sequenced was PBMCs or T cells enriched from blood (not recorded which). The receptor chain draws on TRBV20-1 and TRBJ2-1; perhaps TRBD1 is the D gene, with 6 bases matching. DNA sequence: TGCAGTGCTAGTGGGGGCCCAGGGTCCTACAATGAGCAGTTCTTC. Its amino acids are CSASGGPGSYNEQFF.